The 17 T cell receptor beta chains given below trace back to one sample, sequenced in a study of cytomegalovirus exposure and HLA in healthy donors. PCR primers comprised 60 Vbeta and 13 Jbeta primers. Profiled with immunoSEQ multiplex PCR; TCRdb holds only in-frame clones, not every one. Among some 140,000 clones, about 66% were seen once, and the ten largest hold under 2%. Material for sequencing was PBMCs. These receptors were collected from a human donor in good health.

The rearrangement uses TRBV5-4 and TRBJ2-1, with TRBD2 identical over 11 bases. The germline CDR1 and CDR2 sequences are SGHNT and YYREEE (reference sequence). This CDR3 is built from 17 residues. Trimming took 0 bases from V and 5 from J; bases not matched to a gene: 7. The CDR3 coding sequence is TGTGCCAGCAGCTTGGAACCGGGACTAGCGGCTAACAATGAGCAGTTCTTC. Translated: CASSLEPGLAANNEQFF.

Only a few counts were recorded for this clone. The chain couples TRBV18 to TRBJ1-1; 11 positions match TRBD1. The CDR3 length is 14 residues. J gave up 5 bases and V 3 bases, and 2 bases lay outside the gene matches. Germline V gives CDR1 KGHSH, CDR2 LQKENI. The CDR3 DNA reads TGTGCCAGCTCACCCGGGACAGGGGGGACTGAAGCTTTCTTT. Its protein is CASSPGTGGTEAFF.

This clone appeared once. In nucleotides, the CDR3 is TGTGCCAGCAGCGCATGGACTAGCGGGGTCTCCTACAATGAGCAGTTCTTC. It is translated as CASSAWTSGVSYNEQFF. The chain uses TRBV11-2 and TRBJ2-1; 12 bases are shared with TRBD2. The V and J ends lost 5 bases and 0 bases, in that order; junction bases with no gene match: 5. CDR1 and CDR2 (germline): SGHAT, FQNNGV. CDR3 size: 17 residues.

This chain links TRBV5-4 with TRBJ1-6; 8 bases agree with TRBD1. The ends lost 4 bases at V and 8 bases at J; junction bases unmatched: 8. Germline-derived CDR1 and CDR2 are SGHNT and YYREEE (reference sequence). The CDR3 totals 15 residues. CDR3 in DNA: TGTGCCAGCAGCGCCCGGACAGGGCCGGATTCACCCCTCCACTTT. This gives the protein CASSARTGPDSPLHF. Full variable domain (remainder filled in from reference TRBV5-4 and TRBJ1-6): ETGVTQSPTHLIKTRGQQVTLRCSSQSGHNTVSWYQQALGQGPQFIFQYYREEENGRGNFPPRFSGLQFPNYSSELNVNALELDDSALYLCASSARTGPDSPLHFGNGTRLTVT.

The chain combines TRBV28 with TRBJ1-4, with 8 nucleotides matching TRBD1. This CDR3 comprises 14 residues. The ends lost 4 bases at V and 10 bases at J; junction bases unmatched: 8. Germline loops: CDR1 MDHEN, CDR2 SYDVKM. The CDR3 is CASSSSGTGGKLFF. CDR3 sequence (DNA): TGTGCCAGCAGTTCCTCCGGGACAGGTGGAAAACTGTTTTTT. The full variable domain, in which reference TRBV28 and TRBJ1-4 provide the parts outside the CDR3, is DVKVTQSSRYLVKRTGEKVFLECVQDMDHENMFWYRQDPGLGLRLIYFSYDVKMKEKGDIPEGYSVSREKKERFSLILESASTNQTSMYLCASSSSGTGGKLFFGSGTQLSVL.

The CDR3 region is CASSLYRYEQYF. The DNA for the CDR3 is TGTGCCAGCAGTTTATACAGATACGAGCAGTACTTC. J is TRBJ2-7 and V is TRBV28; D is unclear. This CDR3 has 12 residues. Germline V CDR1 and CDR2: MDHEN, SYDVKM. Trimming removed 1 base at V and 4 bases at J, with 5 bases between.

The count of this clone is one. The chain recombines TRBV10-3 with TRBJ2-5; 10 bases are a match to TRBD1. CDR3 length equals 13 residues. The V segment lost 10 bases and the J segment 5 bases; nucleotides outside the gene matches: 7. CDR1 and CDR2 (germline): ENHRY, SYGVKD. As DNA, the CDR3 is TGTGCCAGCCGACAGGGGGCGGGGGAGACCCAGTACTTC. Protein product: CASRQGAGETQYF.

V gene TRBV27 combines with J gene TRBJ2-1, with 11 bases lining up with TRBD1. The junction had 5 bases not matched to a gene; V was cut back by 6 bases and J by 4 bases. The CDR3 is made up of 15 amino acids. CDR1 MNHEY and CDR2 SMNVEV come from the germline V gene (reference sequence). CDR3 sequence: CASRIGQGAYNEQFF. DNA of the CDR3: TGTGCCAGCAGGATAGGACAGGGGGCTTACAATGAGCAGTTCTTC.

The CDR3 region has the DNA TGTGCCAGCAGCAAACCAGACAGGGGCAACTATGGCTACACCTTC. Translation: CASSKPDRGNYGYTF. The chain has TRBV21-1 and TRBJ1-2; the table's D gene call, TRBD1, was not cross checked with the DNA. TRBV21-1 is given as a pseudogene. This CDR3 contains 15 residues.

This clone was seen more than once but under ten times. The gene calls are TRBV4-3 and TRBJ2-1; no reliable D call. Between the trimmed V and J ends, which lost 0 bases and 9 bases, there was a span of 12 bases. Germline CDR1 reads LGHNA; CDR2 reads YSLEER. The CDR3 is 14 amino acids. The CDR3: CASSQDAVSGEQFF. The CDR3 DNA sequence: TGCGCCAGCAGCCAAGATGCCGTCTCCGGTGAGCAGTTCTTC.

The chain joins TRBV2 to TRBJ1-5; TRBD1 matches 7 bases. The V gene end was trimmed by 6 bases and the J gene end by 3 bases; junction bases not matched to a gene: 2. This CDR3 region has 13 residues. Germline values: CDR1 SNHLY, CDR2 FYNNEI. Here the CDR3 DNA reads TGTGCCAGCAGCCAGGGGGTCAATCAGCCCCAGCATTTT. Translated: CASSQGVNQPQHF.

This chain connects TRBV19 to TRBJ2-1, with TRBD2 identical over 11 bases. Germline-derived CDR1 and CDR2 are LNHDA and SQIVND (reference sequence). With V trimmed by 5 bases and J by 2 bases, 17 bases remained unmatched. This CDR3 is 20 amino acids long. The CDR3 DNA reads as TGTGCCAGTAGTCTTCGACTAGCGGGAACTATAGTTACCACCTACAATGAGCAGTTCTTC. Residues: CASSLRLAGTIVTTYNEQFF. The full variable domain, its missing parts supplied by reference TRBV19 and TRBJ2-1, is DGGITQSPKYLFRKEGQNVTLSCEQNLNHDAMYWYRQDPGQGLRLIYYSQIVNDFQKGDIAEGYSVSREKKESFPLTVTSAQKNPTAFYLCASSLRLAGTIVTTYNEQFFGPGTRLTVL.

The V gene is TRBV7-2, the J gene TRBJ2-1, with 13 nucleotides matching TRBD2. The CDR3 is made up of 16 amino acids. Per the germline V gene, CDR1 is SGHTA and CDR2 is FQGNSA. J was trimmed by 5 bases and V by 1 base; bases with no gene match: 2. The chain's CDR3 is CASSLGGTSGNNEQFF. The CDR3 DNA is TGTGCCAGCAGCTTAGGGGGGACTAGCGGGAACAATGAGCAGTTCTTC.

The chain is built from TRBV18 and TRBJ2-5; D might be TRBD1 (6 bases). Looked up from germline, CDR1 is KGHSH and CDR2 is LQKENI. The germline V and J ends were trimmed by 3 bases and 2 bases, with 13 bases remaining between them. CDR3 length equals 15 residues. The CDR3 DNA reads TGTGCCAGCTCACCGATTGACAGGAGACAAGAGACCCAGTACTTC. Its protein is CASSPIDRRQETQYF.

The chain uses TRBV13 and TRBJ1-2; a possible D gene is TRBD1 (6 bases). Trimming took off 1 base at V and 4 bases at J, with 13 bases between the two ends. The CDR3 loop spans 15 amino acids. Germline assignment: CDR1 PRHDT and CDR2 FYEKMQ (reference sequence). In DNA, the CDR3 is TGTGCCAGCAGCTTAGTTGGGGGCGTAGGCTATGGCTACACCTTC. As protein: CASSLVGGVGYGYTF.

This clone was detected only once. The rearrangement joins TRBV27 to TRBJ2-7; TRBD2 might be the D (6 bases). Trimming shortened V by 6 bases and J by 4 bases, and 10 bases separated the two germline ends. CDR1 and CDR2 from the germline V gene are MNHEY and SMNVEV (reference sequence). CDR3 length: 12 amino acids. CDR3 bases: TGTGCCAGCAGAGGCGGGACTTACGAGCAGTACTTC. Translating gives CASRGGTYEQYF.

V gene TRBV15 combines with J gene TRBJ2-1, with TRBD2 matching over 11 bases. CDR1 and CDR2 from the germline V gene are LNHNV and YYDKDF (reference sequence). This CDR3 is 16 amino acids long. V shed 3 bases, J shed 3 bases, and the junction held 4 bases outside the gene matches. In DNA, the CDR3 is TGTGCCACCAGCAGCGCCGGGACTAGCGGCTACAATGAGCAGTTCTTC. This codes for CATSSAGTSGYNEQFF.